What follows describes a single T cell receptor beta chain. This sample is drawn from a study of blood T cell repertoires in COVID-19. Across the whole study: Some COVID-19 samples were acute and others convalescent; all came from the United States, Italy and Spain. The analysed material was cDNA or gDNA that came from T cells, B-cell-depleted T cells, or PBMCs.

Either two negative PCRs, clearance, or symptom resolution qualified Cohort 3 donors as recovered. CDR1 GTSNPN and CDR2 SVGIG come from the germline V gene (reference sequence). This CDR3 region has 14 residues. V lost 4 bases and J 8 bases, leaving 20 bases between the germline ends. The method was immunoSEQ multiplex PCR; TCRdb's version includes in-frame clones alone and lacks a portion of them. Of 150,000 to 200,000 clones listed, roughly 80% are singletons. The chain couples TRBV30 to TRBJ1-2; no reliable D call. The clonotype comes from a woman between 55 and 75 years old who had recovered from COVID-19. The sequencing sample was made of PBMCs or T cells enriched from blood (not recorded which). In DNA form, the CDR3 reads TGTGCCTGGAAGTTAGACCATGCGGCGGGCGGCTACACCTTC. Amino acid sequence: CAWKLDHAAGGYTF.